A single sample is the source of the 5 T cell receptor beta chains below, sequenced in a study of immune heterogeneity within non-small cell lung tumors. Bulk tumor genomic DNA served as template, at roughly 600 ng per sample. While surgery was under way, several biopsies spaced far apart were taken per primary tumor. Surgery that was curative in intent was performed on patients with untreated, newly diagnosed non-small cell lung cancer. The authors amplified TCR beta CDR3 by multiplex PCR with 32 V and 13 J primers. TCRdb re-analysed the multiplex PCR reads in MiXCR, keeping a single row per CDR3 protein. The sample lists 14,000 to 15,000 distinct CDR3 sequences; approximately 30% were seen once. The specimen sequenced was lung tumor tissue. The receptor set was obtained from a man aged 40-50 years with non-small cell lung cancer.

This clonotype was detected ten times or more. This rearrangement joins TRBV11-3 to TRBJ2-7, with D possibly matching TRBD1 (5 bases). The V and J ends lost 0 bases and 5 bases respectively, with 14 bases between them. The CDR3 extends over 15 amino acids. CDR1 and CDR2 from the germline V gene are SGHNT and YENEEA. The CDR3 is CASSLDRGRVNEQYF. The DNA of the CDR3 is TGTGCCAGCAGCTTAGATAGAGGCAGGGTCAACGAGCAGTACTTC.

Comments on this clonotype: This clone may be a read error of a much larger clone one base away. This sequence joins TRBV5-1 and TRBJ1-3; the D gene is possibly TRBD1 (5 bases). This CDR3 is built from 16 residues. Per germline, CDR1 SGHRS and CDR2 YFSETQ. The CDR3 sequence is CASSLETGLVGYTIYF. The CDR3 region has the DNA TGCGCCAGCAGCTTGGAAACGGGGCTTGTTGGATACACCATATATTTT.

This clonotype is categorized as medium-sized. The chain recombines TRBV6-1 with TRBJ2-7, with TRBD1 identical over 8 bases. The J segment lost 2 bases and the V segment lost 7 bases, leaving 7 bases of the junction unmatched. The CDR3 covers 14 residues. Germline assignment: CDR1 MNHNS and CDR2 SASEGT. The CDR3 protein is CASNVRGRTYEQYF. The CDR3 DNA reads as TGTGCCAGCAATGTCAGGGGGCGAACCTACGAGCAGTACTTC.

This clonotype was found many times. The chain combines TRBV18 with TRBJ2-2; 7 nucleotides align to TRBD2. The CDR3 spans 15 residues. Germline lookup yields CDR1 KGHSH and CDR2 LQKENI. With 3 bases clipped from V and 4 bases from J, the junction kept 5 bases outside the gene matches. The chain's CDR3 is CASSPSGGITGELFF. CDR3 nucleotides: TGTGCCAGCTCACCGTCGGGAGGAATCACCGGGGAGCTGTTTTTT.

The V and J genes are TRBV6-1 and TRBJ2-1, with D possibly being TRBD2 (5 bases). The CDR3 is made up of 14 amino acids. V lost 6 bases to trimming and J lost 16 bases, with 25 bases between them. From germline, CDR1 is MNHNS and CDR2 SASEGT. The CDR3 nucleotides read TGTGCCAGCAGCCCCGGGATTTCTCAAAATGAGCGTTTCTTC. Protein sequence: CASSPGISQNERFF.